The present T cell receptor (beta chain) was sequenced within a study of T cell responses to AZD1222 COVID-19 vaccine. Study-level points and caveats: Compared with day 0, the breadth and depth of the Spike-specific TCR repertoire rose significantly after two doses of AZD1222. Donors were largely white British and mainly female; clonal diversity was possibly underestimated.

With regard to this clone: Its specificity is not known.

J lost 9 bases, V lost 3 bases, and 15 bases had no gene match. Germline assignment: CDR1 SGHDT and CDR2 YYEEEE. CDR3 length equals 17 residues. Measured with immunoSEQ multiplex PCR; TCRdb has only the in-frame clones, and not every one. The data show about 180,000 clones, 75% to 95% seen once. This sequence originates from an adult in good health. Sequenced here: peripheral blood, sampled on day 0 of AZD1222 vaccination. The chain joins TRBV5-6 to TRBJ2-7; 13 bases line up with TRBD2. The CDR3 sequence: CASSSTSGGDPFPWQYF. The CDR3 DNA is TGTGCCAGCAGCTCCACTAGCGGGGGGGACCCTTTCCCCTGGCAGTACTTC.